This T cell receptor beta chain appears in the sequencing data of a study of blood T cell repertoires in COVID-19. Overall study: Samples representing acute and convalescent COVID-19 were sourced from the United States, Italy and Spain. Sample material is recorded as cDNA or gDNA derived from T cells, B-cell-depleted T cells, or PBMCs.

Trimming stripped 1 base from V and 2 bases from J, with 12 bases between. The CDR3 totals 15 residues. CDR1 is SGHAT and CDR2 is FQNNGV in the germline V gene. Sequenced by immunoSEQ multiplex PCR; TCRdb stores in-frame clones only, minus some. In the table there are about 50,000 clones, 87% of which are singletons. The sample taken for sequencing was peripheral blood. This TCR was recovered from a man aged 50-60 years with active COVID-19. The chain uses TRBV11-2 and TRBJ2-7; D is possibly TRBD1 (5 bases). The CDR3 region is CASSLVPRQPYEQYF. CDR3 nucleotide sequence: TGTGCCAGCAGCTTAGTCCCGAGACAGCCCTACGAGCAGTACTTC. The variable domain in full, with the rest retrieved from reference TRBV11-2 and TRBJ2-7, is EAGVAQSPRYKIIEKRQSVAFWCNPISGHATLYWYQQILGQGPKLLIQFQNNGVVDDSQLPKDRFSAERLKGVDSTLKIQPAKLEDSAVYLCASSLVPRQPYEQYFGPGTRLTVT.